Below are 13 T cell receptor beta chains sequenced from a single sample in a study of control samples from healthy donors and cancer patients. The table came from immunoSEQ multiplex PCR; TCRdb's copy has only in-frame clones and leaves some out. The table includes around 70,000 clones, about 95% detected once. The sample consisted of blood. Every receptor here comes from a young woman in good health.

The V gene is TRBV6-4, the J gene TRBJ1-6, with no clear D. Trimming shortened V by 0 bases and J by 8 bases, and 8 bases separated the two germline ends. This CDR3 has 14 amino acids. The germline CDR1 and CDR2 sequences are MRHNA and SNTAGT. CDR3 DNA: TGTGCCAGCAGTGACTCGGCCTGGGATTCACCCCTCCACTTT. Translated, it gives CASSDSAWDSPLHF.

This chain joins TRBV5-1 and TRBJ2-1; tentative D call: TRBD1 (5 bases). Trimming shortened V by 4 bases and J by 7 bases, and 12 bases separated the two germline ends. The V gene's germline CDR1 is SGHRS and CDR2 YFSETQ. This CDR3 has 13 amino acids. The CDR3 protein is CASSDLQDNEQFF. The CDR3 DNA sequence: TGCGCCAGCAGCGACCTACAGGATAATGAGCAGTTCTTC.

The V and J genes are TRBV14 and TRBJ1-1, with TRBD1 as a possible D gene (6 bases). The germline V and J ends were trimmed by 5 bases and 5 bases, with 18 bases remaining between them. Germline-derived CDR1 and CDR2 are SGHDN and FVKESK. The CDR3 has 15 amino acids. CDR3 coding DNA: TGTGCCAGCAGCGCCTCAAACAGGGTTAAGACTGAAGCTTTCTTT. Its protein product is CASSASNRVKTEAFF. Together with reference TRBV14 and TRBJ1-1, the CDR3 gives the full variable domain: EAGVTQFPSHSVIEKGQTVTLRCDPISGHDNLYWYRRVMGKEIKFLLHFVKESKQDESGMPNNRFLAERTGGTYSTLKVQPAELEDSGVYFCASSASNRVKTEAFFGQGTRLTVV.

The chain couples TRBV21-1 to TRBJ1-1; TRBD1 is the table's D call, not checked against the DNA. TRBV21-1 is a known pseudogene. CDR3 length: 16 residues. CDR3 protein: CASSKIVGSYNTEAFF. CDR3 nucleotides: TGTGCCAGCAGCAAAATCGTGGGCAGCTACAACACTGAAGCTTTCTTT.

The V and J genes are TRBV6-5 and TRBJ1-1; 7 nucleotides match TRBD1. The V segment lost 2 bases and the J segment 5 bases; nucleotides outside the gene matches: 8. The CDR3 length is 15 residues. CDR1 is MNHEY and CDR2 is SVGAGI in the germline V gene. The CDR3 region is CASSYDGRGRTEAFF. CDR3 DNA: TGTGCCAGCAGTTACGATGGCAGGGGGAGGACTGAAGCTTTCTTT.

The gene calls are TRBV5-1 and TRBJ2-6; no clear D gene. The V end lost 7 bases, the J end lost 0 bases, and 8 bases lay between the germline ends. CDR3 length: 14 residues. CDR1 is SGHRS and CDR2 is YFSETQ in the germline V gene. The chain's CDR3 is CASAASSGANVLTF. The CDR3 DNA follows: TGCGCCAGCGCAGCCAGCTCTGGGGCCAACGTCCTGACTTTC.

The chain uses TRBV7-9 and TRBJ2-1; TRBD1 matches at 7 bases. Germline V gene lookup returns CDR1 SEHNR and CDR2 FQNEAQ (reference sequence). J was trimmed by 0 bases and V by 6 bases; bases with no gene match: 8. This CDR3 region has 16 residues. As DNA, the CDR3 is TGTGCCAGCAGTCAGTGGACAGGAGCCTCCTACAATGAGCAGTTCTTC. It encodes CASSQWTGASYNEQFF.

The gene calls are TRBV27 and TRBJ2-6; perhaps TRBD2 as D (5 bases). This CDR3 has 13 residues. V was shortened by 6 bases and J by 2 bases, with 5 bases between the two germline ends. CDR1 and CDR2 from the germline V gene are MNHEY and SMNVEV (reference sequence). The CDR3 spells CASRRAGANVLTF. Written as DNA, the CDR3 is TGTGCCAGCAGGAGGGCTGGGGCCAACGTCCTGACTTTC.

The gene calls are TRBV7-2 and TRBJ1-3, with D possibly being TRBD1 (5 bases). The CDR3 covers 15 residues. Between the trimmed V and J ends, which lost 1 base and 0 bases, there was a span of 7 bases. Per germline, CDR1 SGHTA and CDR2 FQGNSA. CDR3 region: CASSLDGASGNTIYF. The CDR3 DNA follows: TGTGCCAGCAGCTTAGATGGGGCCTCTGGAAACACCATATATTTT.

The rearrangement joins TRBV11-3 to TRBJ2-1; D is perhaps TRBD1 (6 bases). The germline gives CDR1 SGHNT, CDR2 YENEEA. The V gene lost 5 bases and the J gene lost 4 bases, with 12 bases spanning the gap. The CDR3 runs to 14 residues. This chain's CDR3 is CASSTYRDYNEQFF. CDR3 bases: TGTGCCAGCAGCACATACAGGGATTACAATGAGCAGTTCTTC. Looking up the rest from reference TRBV11-3 and TRBJ2-1 gives the full variable domain: EAGVVQSPRYKIIEKKQPVAFWCNPISGHNTLYWYLQNLGQGPELLIRYENEEAVDDSQLPKDRFSAERLKGVDSTLKIQPAELGDSAVYLCASSTYRDYNEQFFGPGTRLTVL.

The rearrangement links TRBV15 to TRBJ1-4; D remains ambiguous. The V and J ends lost 9 bases and 5 bases respectively, with 16 bases between them. The CDR3 is 14 amino acids. Germline values: CDR1 LNHNV, CDR2 YYDKDF (reference sequence). CDR3 bases: TGTGCCACAACCGGTCGGGGAAGAAATGAAAAACTGTTTTTT. Protein: CATTGRGRNEKLFF. The full variable domain, completed using reference TRBV15 and TRBJ1-4, is DAMVIQNPRYQVTQFGKPVTLSCSQTLNHNVMYWYQQKSSQAPKLLFHYYDKDFNNEADTPDNFQSRRPNTSFCFLDIRSPGLGDTAMYLCATTGRGRNEKLFFGSGTQLSVL.

Comment on this clone: The same CDR3 arises from other DNA sequences in this sample as well. This chain uses TRBV7-9 with TRBJ1-4; tentative D call: TRBD1 (6 bases). Germline-derived CDR1 and CDR2 are SEHNR and FQNEAQ (reference sequence). This CDR3 comprises 15 residues. Trimming took 6 bases from V and 7 from J, leaving 18 bases between them. The CDR3 sequence: CASRGHREESEKLFF. The CDR3 nucleotides read TGTGCCAGCAGGGGGCACAGGGAGGAGAGTGAAAAACTGTTTTTT.

The V call is TRBV25-1, the J call TRBJ1-5; D is undetermined. The CDR3 has 12 residues. Germline values: CDR1 MGHDK, CDR2 SYGVNS. V was shortened by 0 bases and J by 7 bases, with 4 bases between the two germline ends. The CDR3: CASSEYNQPQHF. The CDR3 coding sequence is TGTGCCAGCAGTGAATATAACCAGCCCCAGCATTTT.